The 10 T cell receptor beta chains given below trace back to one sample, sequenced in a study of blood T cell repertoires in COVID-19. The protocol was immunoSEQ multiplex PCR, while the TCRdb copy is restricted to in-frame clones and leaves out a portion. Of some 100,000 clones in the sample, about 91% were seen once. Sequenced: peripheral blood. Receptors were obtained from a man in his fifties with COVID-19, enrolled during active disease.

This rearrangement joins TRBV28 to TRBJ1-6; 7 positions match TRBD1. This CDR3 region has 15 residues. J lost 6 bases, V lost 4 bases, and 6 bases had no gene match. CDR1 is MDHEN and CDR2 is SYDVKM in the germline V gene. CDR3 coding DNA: TGTGCCAGCAGTTCTCCGGGACAGCCTAATTCACCCCTCCACTTT. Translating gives CASSSPGQPNSPLHF. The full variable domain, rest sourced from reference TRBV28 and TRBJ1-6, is DVKVTQSSRYLVKRTGEKVFLECVQDMDHENMFWYRQDPGLGLRLIYFSYDVKMKEKGDIPEGYSVSREKKERFSLILESASTNQTSMYLCASSSPGQPNSPLHFGNGTRLTVT.

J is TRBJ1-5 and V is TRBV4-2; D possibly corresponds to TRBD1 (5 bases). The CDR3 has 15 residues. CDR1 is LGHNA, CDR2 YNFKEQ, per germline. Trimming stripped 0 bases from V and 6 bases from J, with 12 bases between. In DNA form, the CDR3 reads TGTGCCAGCAGCCAAGAGGACGGGGGTAGTCAGCCCCAGCATTTT. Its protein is CASSQEDGGSQPQHF.

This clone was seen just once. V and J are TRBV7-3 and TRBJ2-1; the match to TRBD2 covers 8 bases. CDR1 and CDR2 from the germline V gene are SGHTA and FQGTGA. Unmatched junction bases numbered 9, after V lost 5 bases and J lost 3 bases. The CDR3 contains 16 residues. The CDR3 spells CASSPTPGLGYNEQFF. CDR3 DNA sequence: TGTGCCAGCAGCCCAACCCCGGGACTAGGCTACAATGAGCAGTTCTTC.

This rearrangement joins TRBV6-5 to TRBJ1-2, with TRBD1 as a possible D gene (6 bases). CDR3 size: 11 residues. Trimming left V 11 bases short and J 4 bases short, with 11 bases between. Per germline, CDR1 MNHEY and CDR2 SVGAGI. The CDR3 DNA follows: TGTGCCGGCCGGGACACCTATGGCTACACCTTC. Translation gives CAGRDTYGYTF.

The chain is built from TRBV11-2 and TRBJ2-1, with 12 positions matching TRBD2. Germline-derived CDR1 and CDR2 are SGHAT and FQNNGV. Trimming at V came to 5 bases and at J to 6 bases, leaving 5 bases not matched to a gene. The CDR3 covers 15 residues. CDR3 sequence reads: CASSPSGGVRNEQFF. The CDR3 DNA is TGTGCCAGCAGCCCTAGCGGGGGGGTTCGCAATGAGCAGTTCTTC.

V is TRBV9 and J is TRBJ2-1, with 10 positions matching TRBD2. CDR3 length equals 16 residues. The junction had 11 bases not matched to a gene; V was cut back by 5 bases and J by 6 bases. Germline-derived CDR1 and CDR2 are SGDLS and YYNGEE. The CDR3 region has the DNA TGTGCCAGCAGAGGGGTAGCGGGGGGCGTCGGCAATGAGCAGTTCTTC. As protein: CASRGVAGGVGNEQFF.

CDR3 sequence (DNA): TGTGCCAGCAGATACGACAGCCTGTATGGCTACACCTTC. This codes for CASRYDSLYGYTF. This chain links TRBV6-2 or TRBV6-3 with TRBJ1-2, with D possibly matching TRBD1 (5 bases). Germline values: CDR1 MNHEY, CDR2 SVGEGT. Trimming left V 6 bases short and J 5 bases short, with 13 bases between. This CDR3 is built from 13 residues.

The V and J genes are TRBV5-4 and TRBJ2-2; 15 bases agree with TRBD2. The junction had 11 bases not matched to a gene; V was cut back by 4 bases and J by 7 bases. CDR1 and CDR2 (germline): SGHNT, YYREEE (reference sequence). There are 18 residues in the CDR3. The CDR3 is CASSPPGLAGGQGGELFF. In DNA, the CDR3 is TGTGCCAGCAGCCCACCCGGACTAGCGGGGGGGCAGGGCGGGGAGCTGTTTTTT.

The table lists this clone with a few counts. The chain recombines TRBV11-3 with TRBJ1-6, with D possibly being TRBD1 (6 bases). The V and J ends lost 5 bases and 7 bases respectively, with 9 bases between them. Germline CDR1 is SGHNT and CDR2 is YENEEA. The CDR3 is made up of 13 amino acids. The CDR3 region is CASSPDRNSPLHF. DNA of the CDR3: TGTGCCAGCAGCCCAGACAGGAATTCACCCCTCCACTTT.

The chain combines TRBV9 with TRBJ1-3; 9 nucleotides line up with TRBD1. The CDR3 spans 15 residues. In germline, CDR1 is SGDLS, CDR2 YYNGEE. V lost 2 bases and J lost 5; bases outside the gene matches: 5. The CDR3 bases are TGTGCCAGCAGCGTGGGGACAGGGTCAAGAAACACCATATATTTT. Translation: CASSVGTGSRNTIYF.